Presented here are 13 T cell receptor beta chains from one specimen sequenced in a study of T cell clusters in autoimmune cytopenias. One tube held mixed TRB-A and TRB-B primer pools for touch-down PCR. TCRdb re-analyzed the multiplex PCR reads; it lists each CDR3 protein once, without DNA. The repertoire shows fewer than 6,000 distinct CDR3 sequences; the top ten hold roughly a third. TRB was amplified from around 0.25 ug of peripheral blood genomic DNA per sample. The same data also went into a second study, on T cell repertoires in aging, cancer and after chemotherapy.

Input material: peripheral blood. The receptors derive from a human donor in good health.

This clonotype ranks as medium-sized in terms of frequency. This rearrangement joins TRBV13 to TRBJ2-2; TCRdb designates TRBD1, a call that cannot be tested without DNA. The CDR3 runs to 15 residues. Germline-derived CDR1 and CDR2 are PRHDT and FYEKMQ (reference sequence). The CDR3 is CASSLIQGGTGELFF.

By frequency, this clonotype is medium-sized. This rearrangement joins TRBV30 to TRBJ2-5. Germline V gene lookup returns CDR1 GTSNPN and CDR2 SVGIG (reference sequence). The CDR3 sequence is 13 residues long. CDR3: CAWSRGTKETQYF.

The J gene is TRBJ1-2, the V gene TRBV12-3 or TRBV12-4; TCRdb reports TRBD1, a call that lacks DNA to check it against. The CDR3 covers 16 residues. The CDR3 reads CASSLGQGAYGYGYTF.

This clonotype is called medium-sized based on its frequency. This chain connects TRBV5-4 to TRBJ2-1. Germline-derived CDR1 and CDR2 are SGHNT and YYREEE (reference sequence). The CDR3 sequence is 14 residues long. CDR3 amino acids: CASSPTSTYNEQFF.

The chain carries TRBV7-2 and TRBJ1-4; TCRdb gives TRBD1 as the D gene, but with no DNA this cannot be confirmed. CDR3 size: 15 residues. Germline lookup yields CDR1 SGHTA and CDR2 FQGNSA. This CDR3 reads CASSSQGQPNEKLFF.

The V gene is TRBV19, the J gene TRBJ1-2. In germline, CDR1 is LNHDA, CDR2 SQIVND (reference sequence). The CDR3 extends over 13 amino acids. CDR3 amino acids: CASSPSTWQDGTF.

This chain joins TRBV5-5 and TRBJ1-5. The V gene's germline CDR1 is SGHKS and CDR2 YYEKEE (reference sequence). This CDR3 has 15 residues. CDR3 residues: CASSSLTDSNQPQHF.

The gene calls are TRBV10-3 and TRBJ2-7; TCRdb names TRBD1, which stays unverified in the absence of DNA. The CDR3 extends over 13 amino acids. The V gene's germline CDR1 is ENHRY and CDR2 SYGVKD. This CDR3 reads CATWGGRSYEQYF.

The V and J genes are TRBV6-1 and TRBJ1-2; TCRdb picks TRBD1, but there is no DNA to check that call. Germline V lookup: CDR1 MNHNS, CDR2 SASEGT. This CDR3 has 13 amino acids. The CDR3 sequence is CASSDSGTYGYTF.

This sequence joins TRBV30 and TRBJ2-7; TCRdb names TRBD2, which stays unverified in the absence of DNA. The length of the CDR3 is 13 residues. In germline, CDR1 is GTSNPN, CDR2 SVGIG (reference sequence). The CDR3: CAWNTGGPYEQYF.

This clonotype shows up as medium-sized by frequency. This chain joins TRBV6-5 and TRBJ2-7; the D call of TRBD1 rests on TCRdb alone, since no DNA is present to check it. This CDR3 contains 14 residues. Germline lookup yields CDR1 MNHEY and CDR2 SVGAGI. The CDR3 loop reads CASSTGTGGYEQYF.

The chain joins TRBV6-5 to TRBJ1-2; the TCRdb D gene call, TRBD1, has no DNA to confirm it. In germline, CDR1 is MNHEY, CDR2 SVGAGI. This CDR3 has 13 residues. CDR3: CASSRAGSYGYTF.

This clonotype is classed as medium-sized by frequency. The chain joins TRBV6-1 to TRBJ2-3; the TRBD1 assignment by TCRdb is unverifiable without DNA. Germline V gene lookup returns CDR1 MNHNS and CDR2 SASEGT. The CDR3 is 16 residues long. The CDR3 sequence is CASRGTGPGNTDTQYF.